A single sample gave rise to the 3 T cell receptor beta chains below, sequenced in a study of regulatory dendritic cells for organ transplantation. Profiled with immunoSEQ multiplex PCR; TCRdb holds only in-frame clones, not every one. In the table there are more than 15,000 clones, under 80% of which are singletons. Sorted subsets were CFSE-labeled and cultured less than 6 days with allogeneic dendritic cells. For these TCRs, the target antigens are not known. The sequencing input was memory CD4+ T cells from blood cultured with regulatory dendritic cells. The subset: CD45RO+ memory T cells. These receptors originate from a human donor in good health.

This chain uses TRBV30 with TRBJ2-2; D may be TRBD1 (5 bases). The V end lost 2 bases, the J end lost 0 bases, and 7 bases lay between the germline ends. Germline V gene sequence: CDR1 GTSNPN, CDR2 SVGIG (reference sequence). The CDR3 has 14 residues. The CDR3 region has the DNA TGTGCCTGGAGTAGGGGCGCGAACACCGGGGAGCTGTTTTTT. Encoded protein: CAWSRGANTGELFF.

The chain joins TRBV7-3 to TRBJ2-7, with 8 bases matching TRBD1. The V gene's germline CDR1 is SGHTA and CDR2 FQGTGA. V was pared by 5 bases and J by 5 bases, with 5 bases of the junction left unmatched. The CDR3 length is 13 residues. In nucleotides, the CDR3 is TGTGCCAGCAGCGCCGGGACAGGCCACGAGCAGTACTTC. Translating it yields CASSAGTGHEQYF.

This clone showed up just a few times. The J gene is TRBJ1-6, the V gene TRBV19, with D uncertain. The CDR3 totals 14 residues. CDR1 and CDR2 from the germline V gene are LNHDA and SQIVND (reference sequence). V dropped 7 bases and J dropped 0 bases, with 7 bases sitting between them. The CDR3, as DNA: TGTGCCAGTACGTACAGCTCCTATAATTCACCCCTCCACTTT. This sequence encodes CASTYSSYNSPLHF.